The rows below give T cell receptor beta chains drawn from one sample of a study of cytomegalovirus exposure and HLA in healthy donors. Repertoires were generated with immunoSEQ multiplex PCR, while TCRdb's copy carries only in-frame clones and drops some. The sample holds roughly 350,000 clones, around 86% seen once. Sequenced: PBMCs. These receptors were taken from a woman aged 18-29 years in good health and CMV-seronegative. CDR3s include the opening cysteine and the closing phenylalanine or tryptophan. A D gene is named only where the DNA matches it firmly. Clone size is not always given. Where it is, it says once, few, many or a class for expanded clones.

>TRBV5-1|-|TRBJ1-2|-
TGCGCCAGCAGCCTTTGGACAGACCCATATGGCTACACCTTC
CASSLWTDPYGYTF
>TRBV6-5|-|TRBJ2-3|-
TGTGCCAGCAGTCTCCCCGGGGATACGCAGTATTTT
CASSLPGDTQYF
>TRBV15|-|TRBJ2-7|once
TGTGCCACCAGCAGAGATCACGGGACATTCTACGAGCAGTACTTC
CATSRDHGTFYEQYF
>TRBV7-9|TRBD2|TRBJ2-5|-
TGTGCCAGCAGCTCCACGACCTCGGCGGGAGGAGAGACCCAGTACTTC
CASSSTTSAGGETQYF
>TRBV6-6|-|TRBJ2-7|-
TGTGCCAGCAGCCCCGGGACACCTTACGAGCAGTACTTC
CASSPGTPYEQYF
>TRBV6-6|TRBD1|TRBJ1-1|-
TGTGCCAGCAGTCAGGGACAGGGGAACACTGAAGCTTTCTTT
CASSQGQGNTEAFF
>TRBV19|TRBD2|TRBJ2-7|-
TGTGCCAGTAGTATAACTAGCGGGAGGGCCATGTACGAGCAGTACTTC
CASSITSGRAMYEQYF
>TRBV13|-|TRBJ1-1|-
TGTGCCAGCAGCATCCAGGGTAGTAACACTGAAGCTTTCTTT
CASSIQGSNTEAFF
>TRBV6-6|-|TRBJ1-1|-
TGTGCCAGTCGGGACACCACTGAAGCTTTCTTT
CASRDTTEAFF
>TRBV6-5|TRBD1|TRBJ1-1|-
TGTGCCAGCGGGGAGGGACAGGGGGTCAGTCGGGCTTTCTTT
CASGEGQGVSRAFF
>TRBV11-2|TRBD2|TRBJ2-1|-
TGTGCCAGCAGCTCACTGCGGGGGATCTACAATGAGCAGTTCTTC
CASSSLRGIYNEQFF
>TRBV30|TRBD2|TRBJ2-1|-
TGTGCCTGGAGTGTACTAGCGGGAGGACACAATGAGCAGTTCTTC
CAWSVLAGGHNEQFF
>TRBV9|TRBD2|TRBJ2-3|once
TGTGCCAGCAGCGTAAATAGCGGGAGGGCCGGGACGCAGTATTTT
CASSVNSGRAGTQYF
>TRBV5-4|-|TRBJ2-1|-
TGTGCCAGCAGCATCACTAGCAGTGAGCAGTTCTTC
CASSITSSEQFF
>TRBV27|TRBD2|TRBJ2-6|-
TGTGCCAGCAGACCGGGGGGAAACTCTGGGGCCAACGTCCTGACTTTC
CASRPGGNSGANVLTF
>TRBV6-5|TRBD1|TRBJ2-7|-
TGTGCCAGCAGTTACTCCCGGCAGGGGGCCTACGAGCAGTACTTC
CASSYSRQGAYEQYF
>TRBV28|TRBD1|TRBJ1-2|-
TGTGCCAGCAGCCAAGGGACAGGGGCCCGACGCTATGGCTACACCTTC
CASSQGTGARRYGYTF
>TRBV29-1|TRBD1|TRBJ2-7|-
TGCAGCGTACGGCGACAGGGTCCCCCCTACGAGCAGTACTTC
CSVRRQGPPYEQYF
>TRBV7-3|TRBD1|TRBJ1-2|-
TGTGCCAGCAGCTTAGCAGGGGGCTCTGGCTACACCTTC
CASSLAGGSGYTF
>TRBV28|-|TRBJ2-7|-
TGTGCCAGCAGCGCTGGGAGCGCAAGCTCCTACGAGCAGTACTTC
CASSAGSASSYEQYF
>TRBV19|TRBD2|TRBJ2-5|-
TGTGCCAGTAGCCGGGGGGACTCCCAAGAGACCCAGTACTTC
CASSRGDSQETQYF
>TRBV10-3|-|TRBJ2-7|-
TGTGCCATCTCGCTCAGCTCCTACGAGCAGTACTTC
CAISLSSYEQYF
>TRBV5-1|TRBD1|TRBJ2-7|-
TGCGCCAGCAGCTGGGACAGGGGGAGGAACGAGCAGTACTTC
CASSWDRGRNEQYF
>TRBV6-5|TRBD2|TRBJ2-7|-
TGTGCCAGCAGTTCCCTATTAGCGGGGGACTACGAGCAGTACTTC
CASSSLLAGDYEQYF
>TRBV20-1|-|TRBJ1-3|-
TGCAGGTACTCTGGAAACACCATATATTTT
CRYSGNTIYF
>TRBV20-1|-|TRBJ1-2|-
TGCAGTGCTAGAGATCATCCTGGCTACACCTTC
CSARDHPGYTF
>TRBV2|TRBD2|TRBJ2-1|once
TGTGCCAGCTCTGGGGCTAGCGGGAGCGGTCGGTTCTTC
CASSGASGSGRFF
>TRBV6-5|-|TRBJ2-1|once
TGTGCCAGCAGCGGTACAGGGTTGTTTTATGAGCAGTTCTTC
CASSGTGLFYEQFF
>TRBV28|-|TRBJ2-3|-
TGTGCCAGCGGCCCCGGGACAACTACAGATACGCAGTATTTT
CASGPGTTTDTQYF
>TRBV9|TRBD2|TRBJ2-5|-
TGTGCCAGCAGCGTAATGGGAGGGCGTGGAGAGACCCAGTACTTC
CASSVMGGRGETQYF
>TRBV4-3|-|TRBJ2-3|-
TGCGCCAGCAGCCGAGCCGGGGAATGGATAGATACGCAGTATTTT
CASSRAGEWIDTQYF
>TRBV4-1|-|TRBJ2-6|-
TGCGCCAGCTCTACGGGAGGCGTAGAGACAGGGGTGTCTGGGGCCAACGTCCTGACTTTC
CASSTGGVETGVSGANVLTF
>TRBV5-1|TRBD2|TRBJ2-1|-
TGCGCCAGCAGCTTGGGGGGACTAGCCAACAATGAGCAGTTCTTC
CASSLGGLANNEQFF
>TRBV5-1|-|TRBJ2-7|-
TGCGCCAGCAGCTTGGCCCCCCAGATGGGGGCAACGATCTCCTACGAGCAGTACTTC
CASSLAPQMGATISYEQYF
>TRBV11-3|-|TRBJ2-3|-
TGTGCCAGCAGCTCGGTAGCGGATTCCACAGATACGCAGTATTTT
CASSSVADSTDTQYF
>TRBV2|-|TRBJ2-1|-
TGTGCCACCGGGACACGTTACAATGAGCAGTTCTTC
CATGTRYNEQFF
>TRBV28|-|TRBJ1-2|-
TGTGCGACGACAGCGAATTATGGCTACACCTTC
CATTANYGYTF
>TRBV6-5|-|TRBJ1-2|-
TGTGCCAGCAGCTACTGGGCAGGGACTAACTATGGCTACACCTTC
CASSYWAGTNYGYTF
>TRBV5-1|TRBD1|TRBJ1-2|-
TGCGCCAGCAGCCCACAGGGGGAGGGTGGCTACACCTTC
CASSPQGEGGYTF
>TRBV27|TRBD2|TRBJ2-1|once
TGTGCCAGCCAATACAGGCCTAGCGGGGTCTCCTACAATGAGCAGTTCTTC
CASQYRPSGVSYNEQFF
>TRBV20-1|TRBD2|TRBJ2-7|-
TGCAGTGCTTCGACTAGCTGGGAGCAGTACTTC
CSASTSWEQYF
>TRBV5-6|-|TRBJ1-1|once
TGTGCCAGCAGCCTGGGTGATCGGAGGTCTGAAGCTTTCTTT
CASSLGDRRSEAFF
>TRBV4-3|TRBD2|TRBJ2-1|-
TGCGCCAGCAGCCAAGATGGGCTAGCGGACTACAATGAGCAGTTCTTC
CASSQDGLADYNEQFF
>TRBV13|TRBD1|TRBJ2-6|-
TGTGCCAGCAGCTTAGAAGGATGGGACAGCTCTGGGGCCAACGTCCTGACTTTC
CASSLEGWDSSGANVLTF
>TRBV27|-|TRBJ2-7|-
TGTGCCAGCAGTTTATCGGCAGGGTCTTTTGGCTACGAGCAGTACTTC
CASSLSAGSFGYEQYF
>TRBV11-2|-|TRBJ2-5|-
TGTGCCAGCAGCTGGTCGACGGGCCAAGAGACCCAGTACTTC
CASSWSTGQETQYF